Each of the 16 T cell receptor beta chains below was sequenced from the same sample in a study of cytomegalovirus exposure and HLA in healthy donors. Vbeta (60) and Jbeta (13) primers were used in the PCR. The method was immunoSEQ multiplex PCR; TCRdb's version includes in-frame clones alone and lacks a portion of them. The sample has 180,000 or so clones; approximately 85% are singletons. Sequencing was carried out using PBMCs. The receptors here all came from a man between 18 and 35 years old in good health and CMV-seropositive.

The chain recombines TRBV4-1 with TRBJ1-1; D gene unclear. CDR3 length: 12 residues. Germline CDR1 reads MGHRA; CDR2 reads YSYEKL. The V gene lost 3 bases and the J gene lost 8 bases, with 10 bases spanning the gap. Written as DNA, the CDR3 is TGCGCCAGCAGCCACCCCGGCAGGGAAGCTTTCTTT. Residues: CASSHPGREAFF.

The CDR3 DNA is TGCGCCAGCAGCTTGGATATGGCAGAGACCCAGTACTTC. Its translation is CASSLDMAETQYF. This chain connects TRBV5-1 to TRBJ2-5; D is unclear. CDR3 length equals 13 residues. V shed 0 bases and J shed 4 bases, with 7 bases lying between them. Germline CDR1 reads SGHRS; CDR2 reads YFSETQ. Full variable domain (remainder filled in from reference TRBV5-1 and TRBJ2-5): KAGVTQTPRYLIKTRGQQVTLSCSPISGHRSVSWYQQTPGQGLQFLFEYFSETQRNKGNFPGRFSGRQFSNSRSEMNVSTLELGDSALYLCASSLDMAETQYFGPGTRLLVL.

This sequence joins TRBV19 and TRBJ1-2; 9 bases agree with TRBD1. CDR1 is LNHDA, CDR2 SQIVND, per germline (reference sequence). J gave up 0 bases and V 4 bases, and 3 bases lay outside the gene matches. There are 15 residues in the CDR3. CDR3 protein: CASSTQGASNYGYTF. The CDR3 DNA reads as TGTGCCAGTAGTACACAGGGGGCGTCTAACTATGGCTACACCTTC.

The chain recombines TRBV9 with TRBJ2-1; 11 nucleotides match TRBD1. V dropped 3 bases and J dropped 8; count of bases not matched to a gene: 13. Germline lookup yields CDR1 SGDLS and CDR2 YYNGEE. CDR3 length: 17 amino acids. This CDR3 reads CASSGGGPGQGGHEQFF. CDR3 coding DNA: TGTGCCAGCAGCGGGGGCGGTCCGGGACAGGGGGGCCATGAGCAGTTCTTC.

The chain uses TRBV19 and TRBJ1-5, with D maybe TRBD1 (6 bases). Germline lookup yields CDR1 LNHDA and CDR2 SQIVND (reference sequence). This CDR3 has 14 amino acids. Trimming stripped 4 bases from V and 7 bases from J, with 14 bases between. The CDR3 bases are TGTGCCAGTAGTAACGGACAGTCAGACCAGCCCCAGCATTTT. Its protein is CASSNGQSDQPQHF.

The CDR3 coding sequence is TGTGCTAGTGGTCCCCATCCCGGGGGGGCAACAGATACGCAGTATTTT. Translation: CASGPHPGGATDTQYF. The chain is built from TRBV12-5 and TRBJ2-3, with 8 nucleotides matching TRBD2. Germline V gene data show CDR1 as LGHNT and CDR2 as FRNRAP. The CDR3 sequence is 16 residues long. V lost 5 bases, J lost 3 bases, and 10 bases stayed unmatched.

This clone occurred a few times. This chain joins TRBV6-5 and TRBJ1-6, with TRBD1 identical over 8 bases. Looked up from germline, CDR1 is MNHEY and CDR2 is SVGAGI. The V segment lost 5 bases and the J segment 8 bases; nucleotides outside the gene matches: 5. The CDR3 consists of 14 residues. The CDR3 region is CASSPGGSYSPLHF. The CDR3, as DNA: TGTGCCAGCAGTCCAGGGGGCAGCTATTCACCCCTCCACTTT.

The V gene is TRBV9, the J gene TRBJ1-4, with a weak D call TRBD1 (5 bases). Germline CDR1 SGDLS, CDR2 YYNGEE. The V end was cut by 8 bases, the J end by 7 bases, with 12 bases between. The CDR3 is 12 amino acids. The CDR3 protein is CAREMGPEKLFF. The CDR3 bases are TGTGCCAGAGAAATGGGGCCTGAAAAACTGTTTTTT.

J is TRBJ1-3 and V is TRBV4-1; no definite D call. CDR3 size: 15 residues. The V end was cut by 0 bases, the J end by 2 bases, with 8 bases between. Germline V gene lookup returns CDR1 MGHRA and CDR2 YSYEKL. The CDR3 nucleotides are TGCGCCAGCAGCCAAGATTTGGAGACTGGAAACACCATATATTTT. Its protein is CASSQDLETGNTIYF.

V usage is TRBV7-6 and J usage is TRBJ1-5, with D perhaps matching TRBD1 (5 bases). Between the trimmed V and J ends, which lost 5 bases and 0 bases, there was a span of 17 bases. The CDR3 length is 17 residues. Germline V gene sequence: CDR1 SGHVS, CDR2 FNYEAQ. CDR3 loop: CASSLGESGYSNQPQHF. The DNA of the CDR3 is TGTGCCAGCAGCCTAGGGGAGTCGGGCTATAGCAATCAGCCCCAGCATTTT.

The chain links TRBV2 to TRBJ2-7, with no clear D. The V end lost 8 bases, the J end lost 4 bases, and 15 bases lay between the germline ends. The germline V gene has CDR1 SNHLY and CDR2 FYNNEI. This CDR3 has 13 residues. In DNA, the CDR3 is TGTGCCAGCTCTTATGAGACTTTATACGAGCAGTACTTC. Translating gives CASSYETLYEQYF.

The genes are TRBV6-4 and TRBJ2-1; 13 bases line up with TRBD2. Trimming took 0 bases from V and 8 from J; bases not matched to a gene: 1. CDR1 MRHNA and CDR2 SNTAGT come from the germline V gene. This CDR3 spans 15 amino acids. CDR3 bases: TGTGCCAGCAGTGACTCTACTAGCGGGGGGGATGAGCAGTTCTTC. The encoded protein is CASSDSTSGGDEQFF.

The chain uses TRBV7-7 and TRBJ2-3, with TRBD2 matching 16 bases. The J segment lost 6 bases and the V segment lost 5 bases, leaving 2 bases of the junction unmatched. The CDR3 loop spans 15 amino acids. Germline assignment: CDR1 SSHAT and CDR2 FNYEAQ (reference sequence). Written as DNA, the CDR3 is TGTGCCAGCAGCAAGGGACTAGCGGGGGGGGATACGCAGTATTTT. Its protein is CASSKGLAGGDTQYF.

In this sample, this clone turned up once. J is TRBJ2-2 and V is TRBV28; unclear D gene. The CDR3 has 18 amino acids. From germline, CDR1 is MDHEN and CDR2 SYDVKM. With 5 bases removed from V and 8 bases from J, the gap between germline ends came to 27 bases. The DNA of the CDR3 is TGTGCCAGCAGTCACCCCCTTCGCCTCGAGGCGGTTGGGGGGGAGCTGTTTTTT. Its protein product is CASSHPLRLEAVGGELFF.

This chain links TRBV12-5 with TRBJ2-5; D call uncertain. The J call is uncertain, as TRBJ2-7 better fits the DNA end. Germline CDR1 and CDR2: LGHNT and FRNRAP. This CDR3 contains 11 residues. The CDR3 DNA sequence: TGTGCTAGTGGTTTGGACTACGAGCAGTACTTC. Translated, it gives CASGLDYEQYF.

Details on this clone: Distinct nucleotide sequences in the sample also encode this CDR3. DNA of the CDR3: TGTGCCAGCAGCCCCGGAGGGGGCTTCGCTGAAGCTTTCTTT. Its protein product is CASSPGGGFAEAFF. This chain links TRBV2 with TRBJ1-1; 7 bases agree with TRBD1. CDR1 and CDR2 from the germline V gene are SNHLY and FYNNEI. The CDR3 extends over 14 amino acids. Germline trimming cut 6 bases from V and 6 bases from J; bases unmatched to any gene: 10.